This T cell receptor (beta chain) was identified during a study of T cell repertoires in cytomegalovirus infection. Study details: The study used recently identified HLA-C-restricted and well-studied HLA-B-restricted CMV epitopes.

Trimming took 6 bases from V and 4 from J, leaving 19 bases between them. Germline CDR1 is SGHTA and CDR2 is FQGNSA. This CDR3 is 16 amino acids long. This clonotype was seen many times. Antigen specificity is unknown. Study results and caveats: Cumulated frequencies of public TCR beta families served to identify carriers of CMV plus the relevant HLA. HLA-C-restricted CMV-specific TCR beta clonotypes prevailed in the ex vivo response.

TCRdb redid the calling of the reads with MiXCR, one entry per CDR3 protein. The sample records about 740,000 distinct CDR3 sequences, 30% to 40% being singletons. The gene calls are TRBV7-2 and TRBJ2-1, with D tentatively TRBD1 or TRBD2 (5 bases each). The sample was cultured PBMCs, taken from culture after CMV antigen stimulation. This TCR was recovered from a human donor in good health (CMV status not recorded). Some clones in this sample may be carry-over from other donors' samples. This CDR3 reads CASSPSYGGFYNEQFF. In DNA form, the CDR3 reads TGTGCCAGCAGTCCCTCCTATGGGGGATTTTACAATGAGCAGTTCTTC.